The 14 T cell receptor beta chains presented below share a single source sample, sequenced in a study of blood T cells in healthy people across ages. Primers used in a second PCR of about 7 to 11 cycles were a sample-barcoded 5' primer and a J-beta primer mix. TCRdb used MiXCR to reprocess the 5' RACE reads, holding one entry per CDR3 protein. This table holds about 800,000 distinct CDR3 sequences, 58% found once. Material for sequencing was blood. The receptors were sampled from a man aged 25 to 40 in good health.

This rearrangement joins TRBV7-2 to TRBJ2-3, with 9 bases lining up with TRBD2. CDR1 and CDR2 (germline): SGHTA, FQGNSA. V shed 5 bases and J 0 bases; nucleotides not matched to a gene: 6. CDR3 length equals 16 residues. CDR3 residues: CASSLLAGFSTDTQYF. The CDR3 DNA reads as TGTGCCAGCAGCCTACTAGCGGGTTTTAGCACAGATACGCAGTATTTT.

This clonotype was detected many times. This sequence joins TRBV14 and TRBJ2-7; TRBD1 agrees at 10 bases. The germline gives CDR1 SGHDN, CDR2 FVKESK. The CDR3 length is 13 residues. V shed 6 bases and J 3 bases; nucleotides not matched to a gene: 2. The CDR3 nucleotides read TGTGCCAGCAGACGGACAGGGGGCTACGAGCAGTACTTC. Translated: CASRRTGGYEQYF.

The chain combines TRBV20-1 with TRBJ2-1, with 10 positions matching TRBD2. The germline gives CDR1 DFQATT, CDR2 SNEGSKA (reference sequence). The CDR3 loop spans 15 amino acids. The trim removed 1 base at V and 4 bases at J, leaving 4 bases unmatched. CDR3 protein: CSARATSGVYNEQFF. CDR3 sequence (DNA): TGCAGTGCTAGAGCTACTAGCGGGGTTTACAATGAGCAGTTCTTC.

This clonotype came up a few times. V usage is TRBV6-2 or TRBV6-3 and J usage is TRBJ1-1, with D hard to call. The CDR3 runs to 10 residues. CDR1 and CDR2 (germline): MNHEY, SVGEGT. The V gene lost 6 bases and the J gene lost 8 bases, with 7 bases spanning the gap. Here the CDR3 DNA reads TGTGCCAGCAGGGCTCGGGAAGCTTTCTTT. Amino acids: CASRAREAFF.

The chain recombines TRBV3-1 with TRBJ1-1; 7 bases match TRBD1. The ends lost 3 bases at V and 7 bases at J; junction bases unmatched: 5. CDR3 length equals 13 residues. From germline, CDR1 is LGHDT and CDR2 YNNKEL (reference sequence). The CDR3 DNA reads TGTGCCAGCAGCCAGAGAACAGGGGATGAAGCTTTCTTT. Amino acids: CASSQRTGDEAFF.

The chain has TRBV4-2 and TRBJ2-4, with D unclear. The DNA end is a closer match to TRBJ2-7, so the J assignment may be wrong. The CDR3 is 12 amino acids. In germline, CDR1 is LGHNA, CDR2 YNFKEQ. The CDR3 DNA is TGTGCCAGCAGCCAAGATCTCGACGAGCAGTACTTC. Encoded protein: CASSQDLDEQYF.

In this sample, this clonotype turned up a few times. The chain has TRBV29-1 and TRBJ2-1, with unresolved D. This CDR3 has 14 amino acids. Trimming pared 4 bases from V and 3 bases from J, leaving 13 bases between. From germline, CDR1 is SQVTM and CDR2 ANQGSEA. In DNA, the CDR3 is TGCAGCGTTGCCCCGGACCCAAACTACAATGAGCAGTTCTTC. This encodes CSVAPDPNYNEQFF.

This chain joins TRBV6-6 and TRBJ2-5; tentatively, D is TRBD2 (5 bases). The CDR3 runs 14 residues. Germline V gene sequence: CDR1 MNHNY, CDR2 SVGAGI (reference sequence). V was clipped by 7 bases and J by 11 bases, with 23 bases between them. The DNA for the CDR3 is TGTGCCAGCACTCCCAACGGAGGTAGGGAAGAGCAGTACTTC. Translating gives CASTPNGGREEQYF.

V is TRBV20-1 and J is TRBJ2-4; D is tentatively TRBD1 or TRBD2 (6 bases each). The germline V gene has CDR1 DFQATT and CDR2 SNEGSKA (reference sequence). Between the trimmed V and J ends, which lost 4 bases and 6 bases, there was a span of 19 bases. The CDR3 is 15 amino acids. The CDR3 here is CSATSERGPPNIQYF. DNA for the CDR3: TGCAGTGCTACGTCAGAACGGGGGCCCCCAAACATTCAGTACTTC.

V and J are TRBV7-2 and TRBJ2-7; 12 nucleotides align to TRBD2. The CDR3 is 14 amino acids. Germline V gene data show CDR1 as SGHTA and CDR2 as FQGNSA. V shed 7 bases and J 3 bases; nucleotides not matched to a gene: 4. The DNA of the CDR3 is TGTGCCAGCACCGGACTAGCGGGAAACTACGAGCAGTACTTC. Encoded protein: CASTGLAGNYEQYF.

V gene TRBV20-1 combines with J gene TRBJ1-2, with TRBD1 matching over 8 bases. This CDR3 has 14 amino acids. Germline V gives CDR1 DFQATT, CDR2 SNEGSKA (reference sequence). Germline trimming cut 3 bases from V and 3 bases from J; bases unmatched to any gene: 6. The CDR3 spells CSARAPGGDYGYTF. The CDR3, as DNA: TGCAGTGCTAGGGCTCCAGGGGGCGACTATGGCTACACCTTC.

The CDR3 coding sequence is TGTGCCAGCAGTTACAGGGGGCTAGTGTCCAATGAGCAGTTCTTC. Translating it yields CASSYRGLVSNEQFF. The V call is TRBV6-2 or TRBV6-3, the J call TRBJ2-1; the match to TRBD1 covers 7 bases. This CDR3 comprises 15 residues. The V gene end was trimmed by 2 bases and the J gene end by 6 bases; junction bases not matched to a gene: 7. Germline V gives CDR1 MNHEY, CDR2 SVGEGT.

The rearrangement links TRBV5-1 to TRBJ2-7; tentatively, D is TRBD1 or TRBD2 (5 bases each). V lost 3 bases, J lost 0 bases, and 7 bases lay in between. Germline V gives CDR1 SGHRS, CDR2 YFSETQ. The CDR3 consists of 13 residues. Here the CDR3 reads CASSWGPSYEQYF. The CDR3 nucleotides read TGCGCCAGCAGCTGGGGACCCTCCTACGAGCAGTACTTC.

On this clonotype itself: A junction boundary mismatches the germline segment, possibly from a read error. The chain couples TRBV7-9 to TRBJ2-1; 8 bases line up with TRBD2. This CDR3 region has 16 residues. Per germline, CDR1 SEHNR and CDR2 FQNEAQ (reference sequence). In DNA form, the CDR3 reads TGTGTCAGCAGCGGACCCGCGGGAGGCTCCTACAATGAGCAGTTCTTC. Translating gives CVSSGPAGGSYNEQFF.